This TCR beta chain is drawn from a study of OX40 agonist ivuxolimab in advanced cancers. Study details: Patients were dosed with the agonistic anti-OX40 (CD134) antibody ivuxolimab. Patients receiving dose escalation had hepatocellular carcinoma, melanoma, renal cell or head and neck cancer. General observations from the study: The CD4+ and CD8+ T cells in the blood had expanded clonally by week 6 at 0.1 to 3.0 mg/kg. Those patients achieving a partial response at 0.1-3.0 mg/kg showed among the lowest clonal expansion.

Only in-frame clones appear in the TCRdb table, and some are missing; sequencing was by immunoSEQ multiplex PCR. The sample shows tens of thousands of clones, around 85% of them seen only once. The V end was cut by 2 bases, the J end by 5 bases, with 11 bases between. The CDR3 length is 14 residues. Germline V gene data show CDR1 as SGDLS and CDR2 as YYNGEE. As for this clone: Its antigen is as yet unknown.

The chain uses TRBV9 and TRBJ2-1; the D is unclear. The input for sequencing was CD4+ or CD8+ T cells sorted from blood, taken in a trial of the OX40 agonist ivuxolimab. This clonotype was obtained from an adult with an advanced solid tumor such as melanoma, head and neck, liver or kidney cancer. The CDR3 DNA reads as TGTGCCAGCAGCGTGGACCCTCGAGACAATGAGCAGTTCTTC. As protein: CASSVDPRDNEQFF.